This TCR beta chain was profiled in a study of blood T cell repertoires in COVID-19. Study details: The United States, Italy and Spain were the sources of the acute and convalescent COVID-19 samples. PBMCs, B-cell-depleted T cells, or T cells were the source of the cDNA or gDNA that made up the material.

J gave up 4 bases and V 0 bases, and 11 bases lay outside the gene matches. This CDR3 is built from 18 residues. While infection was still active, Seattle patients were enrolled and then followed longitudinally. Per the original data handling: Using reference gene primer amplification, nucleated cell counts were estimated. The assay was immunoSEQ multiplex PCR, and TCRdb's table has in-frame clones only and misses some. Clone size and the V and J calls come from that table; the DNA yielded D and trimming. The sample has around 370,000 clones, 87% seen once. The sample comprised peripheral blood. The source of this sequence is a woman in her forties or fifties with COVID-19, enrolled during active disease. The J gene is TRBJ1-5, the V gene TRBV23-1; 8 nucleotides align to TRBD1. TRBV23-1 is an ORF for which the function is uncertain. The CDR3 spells CASSQSTGQVSPNQPQHF. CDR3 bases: TGCGCCAGCAGTCAATCTACGGGACAGGTCTCGCCTAATCAGCCCCAGCATTTT.